This T cell receptor beta chain was recovered during a study of identical twins' blood T cells. From germline, CDR1 is MNHNY and CDR2 SVGAGI (reference sequence). This CDR3 region has 14 residues. Trimming removed 5 bases at V and 5 bases at J, with 10 bases between. TCRdb ran MiXCR on the 5' RACE reads and lists one entry per CDR3 protein. The sample has a few hundred thousand distinct CDR3 sequences, 28% seen once; the top ten hold 6% to 7%. Sequencing was carried out using PBMCs. The J gene is TRBJ1-6, the V gene TRBV6-6; a possible D gene is TRBD1 (5 bases). This TCR came from a woman aged 18-55 years in good health. CDR3 sequence (DNA): TGTGCCAGCAGTGCGGGGGGTGATAATTCACCCCTCCACTTT. Its protein is CASSAGGDNSPLHF.